The sequence of this TCR beta chain was determined in a study of CD8 T cells in ankylosing spondylitis. Broader study findings: For ankylosing spondylitis blood, a TCR beta motif of several highly homologous variants appeared characteristic. Reactive arthritis synovial fluid and blood previously showed some of these motif variants. Significantly higher representation of disease-linked clones was reported for matched ankylosing spondylitis synovial fluid.

Germline V gene sequence: CDR1 WSHSY, CDR2 SAAADI. There are 15 residues in the CDR3. Trimming took 0 bases from V and 4 from J, leaving 11 bases between them. Making the TCR beta libraries involved quantitative 5'-RACE with molecular barcodes. In TCRdb, the 5' RACE reads were re-called with MiXCR into one record per CDR3 protein. Of about 300,000 distinct CDR3 sequences listed, 9.5% to 13% are singletons. This clonotype came up many times. Antigen unknown. Sequences were obtained from blood, either unsorted or a sorted T cell fraction (not recorded which). The receptor was isolated from a female donor with ankylosing spondylitis or in good health (not recorded which). This chain connects TRBV10-2 to TRBJ2-3; no reliable D call. CDR3 region: CASSESGSGADTQYF. The DNA of the CDR3 is TGCGCCAGCAGTGAGTCAGGGTCCGGAGCAGATACGCAGTATTTT.